The 14 T cell receptor beta chains listed next were all sequenced from one sample in a study of human T cells and chemical hapten exposure listed by TCRdb under 2021. The time point tag for this specimen amounts to: healthy volunteer bleed at 6 weeks. Unfractionated whole blood was collected in Tempus Blood RNA tubes, and total RNA was extracted from that blood. To prepare the library, RACE was applied. The sample was run on a NextSeq 500. Clones were called with MiXCR by TCRdb after fastp trimmed the public reads at Q25, and only in-frame beta chains were retained. CDR3 protein sequences are deduplicated, and each keeps its most common genes and DNA. The sample table lists some 65,000 distinct CDR3 sequences, under 7.5% of them with a count of one. The ten largest account for roughly 3% of the sample. The source material was whole blood. The receptor source for this set is a female donor in good health. Some clones in this sample may be carry-over from other donors' samples.

This clonotype was seen at least ten times. The chain links TRBV20-1 to TRBJ2-1; the D gene is possibly TRBD2 (6 bases). The CDR3 consists of 16 residues. The germline gives CDR1 DFQATT, CDR2 SNEGSKA (reference sequence). The ends were cut back, 0 bases at V and 6 bases at J, with 18 bases in the middle. The DNA of the CDR3 is TGCAGTGCTAGAGATCGGCGACTAGTTCTTTCCAATGAGCAGTTCTTC. Its protein product is CSARDRRLVLSNEQFF.

The chain uses TRBV3-1 and TRBJ2-1, with D unclear. CDR3 length: 14 amino acids. Trimming removed 7 bases from V and 1 base from J, with 11 bases in between. Germline-derived CDR1 and CDR2 are LGHDT and YNNKEL (reference sequence). For the CDR3, the DNA is TGTGCCAGCACCCCCTCGGTTTCCTACAATGAGCAGTTCTTC. This codes for CASTPSVSYNEQFF.

This clonotype was counted at least ten times. This rearrangement joins TRBV29-1 to TRBJ1-2; TRBD1 matches 12 bases. Germline-derived CDR1 and CDR2 are SQVTM and ANQGSEA. Trimming removed 6 bases from V and 4 bases from J; junction bases left unmatched: 3. This CDR3 contains 13 residues. CDR3: CSVPGQGAYGYTF. DNA for the CDR3: TGCAGCGTACCGGGACAGGGGGCCTATGGCTACACCTTC.

A few counts support this clonotype. V and J are TRBV30 and TRBJ1-1, with D hard to call. V lost 0 bases to trimming and J lost 6 bases, with 14 bases between them. Germline V gives CDR1 GTSNPN, CDR2 SVGIG (reference sequence). CDR3 length: 14 residues. The CDR3 nucleotides read TGTGCCTGGAGTGTACCCCACGGTTCCTCTGAAGCTTTCTTT. Protein: CAWSVPHGSSEAFF.

This clonotype was counted a few times. The chain combines TRBV12-3 or TRBV12-4 with TRBJ2-3; D is possibly TRBD2 (6 bases). The CDR3 extends over 16 amino acids. Deletions cut 1 base from V and 0 bases from J, with 11 bases between. Here the CDR3 DNA reads TGTGCCAGCAGTTTAGTGGCGGGACCTAGCACAGATACGCAGTATTTT. Amino acids: CASSLVAGPSTDTQYF.

In its sample, this clonotype was seen a few times. The V call is TRBV7-9, the J call TRBJ1-1; D call uncertain. In germline, CDR1 is SEHNR, CDR2 FQNEAQ (reference sequence). The CDR3 loop spans 15 amino acids. Between the trimmed V and J ends, which lost 3 bases and 1 base, there was a span of 12 bases. CDR3 loop: CASSLVRSGNTEAFF. The CDR3 DNA reads TGTGCCAGCAGCTTGGTCCGGAGTGGGAACACTGAAGCTTTCTTT.

This clonotype occurred many times. V and J are TRBV12-3 or TRBV12-4 and TRBJ1-5, with a possible D match to TRBD1 (5 bases). V was pared by 5 bases and J by 3 bases, with 17 bases between. The CDR3 is made up of 16 amino acids. CDR3 bases: TGTGCCAGCAGTCCACTTGCCAGGGAGAACAATCAGCCCCAGCATTTT. It codes for CASSPLARENNQPQHF.

This clonotype has a count of ten or more. This chain uses TRBV11-2 with TRBJ2-1; tentatively, D is TRBD1 or TRBD2 (5 bases each). Trimming removed 1 base from V and 1 base from J, with 11 bases in between. The CDR3 has 16 amino acids. Germline V gives CDR1 SGHAT, CDR2 FQNNGV. CDR3 DNA sequence: TGTGCCAGCAGCTTAGTCGGGACCCGATCCTACAATGAGCAGTTCTTC. Its translation is CASSLVGTRSYNEQFF.

In this sample, this clonotype turned up many times. V gene TRBV6-1 combines with J gene TRBJ1-1; D call uncertain. Trimming cost V 7 bases and J 4 bases, with 10 bases left between them. CDR1 and CDR2 (germline): MNHNS, SASEGT. The CDR3 has 12 amino acids. CDR3 in DNA: TGTGCCAGCAACCTCCAGCTCACTGAAGCTTTCTTT. Amino acids: CASNLQLTEAFF.

CDR3 bases: TGTGCCAGCAGTGACGTGACAGGGGACTACGAGCAGTACTTC. This gives the protein CASSDVTGDYEQYF. V is TRBV6-4 and J is TRBJ2-7, with 8 bases that match TRBD1. Trimming cost V 2 bases and J 3 bases; bases outside gene matches: 3. This CDR3 comprises 14 residues. Germline loops: CDR1 MRHNA, CDR2 SNTAGT.

The table lists this clonotype with many counts. The J gene is TRBJ2-7, the V gene TRBV7-8; D gene uncertain. Germline CDR1 SGHVS, CDR2 FQNEAQ. Between the trimmed V and J ends, which lost 2 bases and 2 bases, there was a span of 19 bases. There are 17 residues in the CDR3. The CDR3 bases are TGTGCCAGCAGCTTATTGCCCCCGGGCAGTCTTCCCTACGAGCAGTACTTC. Encoded protein: CASSLLPPGSLPYEQYF.

Many counts were recorded for this clonotype. The V call is TRBV7-8, the J call TRBJ2-7; D possibly corresponds to TRBD1 (6 bases). Trimming removed 0 bases from V and 3 bases from J, with 9 bases in between. CDR1 and CDR2 (germline): SGHVS, FQNEAQ. The CDR3 runs 14 residues. The CDR3 DNA reads as TGTGCCAGCAGCTTAGCCGGACAGCTCTACGAGCAGTACTTC. Translated, it gives CASSLAGQLYEQYF.

This clonotype has ten or more counts. The V call is TRBV15, the J call TRBJ1-5; a possible D gene is TRBD1 (6 bases). V lost 0 bases to trimming and J lost 7 bases, with 10 bases between them. Germline CDR1 is LNHNV and CDR2 is YYDKDF (reference sequence). The CDR3 length is 14 residues. The CDR3 here is CATSRDQGIQPQHF. CDR3 in DNA: TGTGCCACCAGCAGAGATCAGGGGATCCAGCCCCAGCATTTT.

V and J are TRBV29-1 and TRBJ2-3; D is uncertain. Germline V gene sequence: CDR1 SQVTM, CDR2 ANQGSEA. V was clipped by 3 bases and J by 2 bases, with 3 bases between them. The CDR3 runs to 11 residues. Here the CDR3 DNA reads TGCAGCGTTGAGTCCACAGATACGCAGTATTTT. This sequence encodes CSVESTDTQYF.